Listed here is a single TCR beta chain. Its binding antigen is unknown. Per-base quality was not reported, and no clone a single base away is much larger than it. The record originates from a study of T cell changes during pregnancy in multiple sclerosis (dated by TCRdb to between 2017 and 2020). Study-wide context: Changes in the T cell repertoire over the course of pregnancy were examined in this study in women with multiple sclerosis.

Libraries were constructed by the immunoSEQ multiplex PCR assay. Imported from immuneACCESS, the table was reduced by TCRdb to in-frame sequences with V and J called. These copies leave out some clones; in studies compared against another copy, an unresolved V gene accounts for under half, and the cause of the remainder is not known. In all, the sample holds under 40,000 clones, and 90% of those were seen once. The ten largest make up approximately 12% of the sample. The CDR3 runs 12 residues from the cysteine to the phenylalanine. Here the CDR3 DNA is all that survives: 36 bases in frame from base 1. Looking up the germline V gene yields CDR1 MDHEN and CDR2 SYDVKM. The germline ends are 6 bases apart after V is trimmed by 3 bases and J by 6 bases.

The TCR originated in a female donor with multiple sclerosis, enrolled in a pregnancy study. Sequenced material: CD8+ T cells from peripheral blood mononuclear cells, taken in the first trimester of pregnancy. The V and J genes are TRBV28 and TRBJ2-1; too little of a D gene remains to name it. The bases are TGTGCCAGCAGTTTTTACTCCAATGAGCAGTTCTTC. Its protein product is CASSFYSNEQFF.